This entry lists 27 T cell receptor beta chains sequenced from one sample in a study of blood T cell repertoires in COVID-19. Produced via immunoSEQ multiplex PCR; TCRdb's table is partial and in-frame only. The profile shows 220,000 or so clones, around nine tenths of them singletons. The sequencing sample was made of PBMCs or T cells enriched from blood (not recorded which). These receptors were collected from a woman in her forties or fifties with acute COVID-19.

V usage is TRBV6-5 and J usage is TRBJ1-6; 9 bases line up with TRBD1. The CDR3 is 15 residues long. The junction had 6 bases not matched to a gene; V was cut back by 4 bases and J by 8 bases. CDR1 is MNHEY and CDR2 is SVGAGI in the germline V gene. CDR3 coding DNA: TGTGCCAGCAGTTTAGGGACAGGGAGGGATTCACCCCTCCACTTT. Translation: CASSLGTGRDSPLHF.

The rearrangement uses TRBV6-6 and TRBJ2-2; 10 bases are shared with TRBD1. V shed 5 bases and J 4 bases; nucleotides not matched to a gene: 7. The germline CDR1 and CDR2 sequences are MNHNY and SVGAGI (reference sequence). This CDR3 is 16 amino acids long. DNA of the CDR3: TGTGCCAGCAGTCGAGACAGGGGGCGGGGCACCGGGGAGCTGTTTTTT. It encodes CASSRDRGRGTGELFF.

In its sample, this clone was seen once. The J gene is TRBJ2-2, the V gene TRBV27; D uncertain. The CDR3 length is 14 residues. CDR1 and CDR2 (germline): MNHEY, SMNVEV (reference sequence). V lost 3 bases and J lost 3, with 8 bases in between. The CDR3 sequence is CASSLGYYTGELFF. CDR3 in DNA: TGTGCCAGCAGTTTGGGCTATTACACCGGGGAGCTGTTTTTT.

This clone was observed a single time. The V and J genes are TRBV6-1 and TRBJ1-1; TRBD1 agrees at 7 bases. The J segment lost 1 base and the V segment lost 4 bases, leaving 6 bases of the junction unmatched. The germline CDR1 and CDR2 sequences are MNHNS and SASEGT. The CDR3 length is 15 residues. CDR3 DNA sequence: TGTGCCAGCAGTGGCCCCGGGACAGAGAACACTGAAGCTTTCTTT. Translated: CASSGPGTENTEAFF.

This chain's CDR3 is CASSYSVGAPNTEAFF. CDR3 bases: TGTGCCAGCAGTTACTCAGTAGGGGCCCCGAACACTGAAGCTTTCTTT. The chain combines TRBV6-5 with TRBJ1-1; maybe TRBD1 (5 bases). Trimming removed 0 bases at V and 1 base at J, with 12 bases between. This CDR3 has 16 amino acids. CDR1 and CDR2 from the germline V gene are MNHEY and SVGAGI.

This chain connects TRBV5-1 to TRBJ2-5; D is uncertain. From germline, CDR1 is SGHRS and CDR2 YFSETQ. The CDR3 consists of 15 residues. Trimming took off 1 base at V and 5 bases at J, with 15 bases between the two ends. CDR3 loop: CASSLTAALRETQYF. The DNA of the CDR3 is TGCGCCAGCAGCTTGACGGCGGCGCTTCGGGAGACCCAGTACTTC.

The rearrangement uses TRBV18 and TRBJ2-3; tentative D call: TRBD2 (5 bases). The length of the CDR3 is 15 residues. CDR1 and CDR2 (germline): KGHSH, LQKENI. Trimming left V 4 bases short and J 6 bases short, with 17 bases between. CDR3 in DNA: TGTGCCAGCTCACGCCGGGATCCCCTGGCGGATACGCAGTATTTT. Protein: CASSRRDPLADTQYF.

The CDR3 DNA reads as TGTGCCAGCAGGGCAGACAGGGGGCCAAGCAATCAGCCCCAGCATTTT. Encoded protein: CASRADRGPSNQPQHF. V is TRBV2 and J is TRBJ1-5; the match to TRBD1 covers 10 bases. J gave up 1 base and V 6 bases, and 6 bases lay outside the gene matches. The CDR3 runs 16 residues. Germline assignment: CDR1 SNHLY and CDR2 FYNNEI.

The rearrangement joins TRBV29-1 to TRBJ2-4, with 8 bases matching TRBD1. V was clipped by 6 bases and J by 6 bases; unmatched bases: 7. The CDR3 has 13 residues. Germline lookup yields CDR1 SQVTM and CDR2 ANQGSEA. The CDR3 spells CSVAPQGGNIQYF. The CDR3, as DNA: TGCAGCGTCGCCCCACAGGGGGGAAACATTCAGTACTTC.

The gene calls are TRBV27 and TRBJ2-7; weak D call: TRBD2 (5 bases). This CDR3 is 14 amino acids long. Germline V gene lookup returns CDR1 MNHEY and CDR2 SMNVEV (reference sequence). V was trimmed by 4 bases and J by 0 bases, leaving 10 bases between them. CDR3 protein: CASSSGLSSYEQYF. CDR3 DNA sequence: TGTGCCAGCAGTTCCGGACTGAGCTCCTACGAGCAGTACTTC.

The CDR3 is CASSDRLAGAHEQYF. The CDR3 DNA follows: TGTGCCAGCAGCGACCGACTAGCGGGAGCCCACGAGCAGTACTTC. The gene calls are TRBV27 and TRBJ2-7; 12 nucleotides match TRBD2. V was clipped by 6 bases and J by 5 bases; unmatched bases: 8. Germline V CDR1 and CDR2: MNHEY, SMNVEV (reference sequence). There are 15 residues in the CDR3.

This clone was observed a single time. The J gene is TRBJ1-2, the V gene TRBV30, with TRBD1 identical over 7 bases. The germline gives CDR1 GTSNPN, CDR2 SVGIG (reference sequence). The V gene end was trimmed by 6 bases and the J gene end by 4 bases; junction bases not matched to a gene: 8. CDR3 length equals 13 residues. CDR3 sequence: CACRGRGGYGYTF. CDR3 nucleotides: TGTGCCTGTAGGGGGCGCGGTGGCTATGGCTACACCTTC.

The CDR3 sequence: CASSQDGALQETQYF. CDR3 nucleotide sequence: TGCGCCAGCAGCCAAGATGGGGCTCTCCAAGAGACCCAGTACTTC. The rearrangement links TRBV4-1 to TRBJ2-5; D perhaps matches TRBD1 (5 bases). The CDR3 consists of 15 residues. V lost 0 bases and J lost 1, with 9 bases in between. Germline V lookup: CDR1 MGHRA, CDR2 YSYEKL.

The chain recombines TRBV7-2 with TRBJ2-5; D gene unclear. CDR3 length equals 13 residues. Germline V gene sequence: CDR1 SGHTA, CDR2 FQGNSA. V was cut by 1 base and J by 5 bases, with 8 bases left in between. The chain's CDR3 is CASSLGTVETQYF. In DNA, the CDR3 is TGTGCCAGCAGCTTAGGTACAGTGGAGACCCAGTACTTC.

V usage is TRBV2 and J usage is TRBJ1-5, with 8 bases identical to TRBD1. Trimming removed 6 bases from V and 2 bases from J; junction bases left unmatched: 15. The germline CDR1 and CDR2 sequences are SNHLY and FYNNEI. This CDR3 comprises 18 residues. As DNA, the CDR3 is TGTGCCAGCAGCAGATTGGACAGGGTAGGTTTTGGCAATCAGCCCCAGCATTTT. Translating gives CASSRLDRVGFGNQPQHF.

The genes are TRBV5-5 and TRBJ1-2, with 7 bases identical to TRBD1. Losses at the gene ends were 4 bases for V and 3 bases for J; bases not matched to a gene: 3. The germline CDR1 and CDR2 sequences are SGHKS and YYEKEE (reference sequence). The CDR3 has 13 residues. CDR3 sequence: CASSIGTDYGYTF. Written as DNA, the CDR3 is TGTGCCAGCAGCATCGGGACAGACTATGGCTACACCTTC.

This clone occurred once. The chain is built from TRBV6-4 and TRBJ1-2; TRBD1 agrees at 9 bases. The trim removed 0 bases at V and 4 bases at J, leaving 21 bases unmatched. The CDR3 totals 21 residues. From germline, CDR1 is MRHNA and CDR2 SNTAGT. CDR3 nucleotide sequence: TGTGCCAGCAGTGACTCAAAACTTCCGGGACAGGGCTCATCCTGGGTCTATGGCTACACCTTC. Amino acid sequence: CASSDSKLPGQGSSWVYGYTF.

This clone was seen a handful of times. V and J are TRBV28 and TRBJ1-2, with D perhaps TRBD1 (6 bases). Trimming shortened V by 5 bases and J by 4 bases, and 14 bases separated the two germline ends. CDR1 is MDHEN, CDR2 SYDVKM, per germline. This CDR3 has 14 amino acids. CDR3 bases: TGTGCCAGCAGTCCTTGGACAGTTATCTATGGCTACACCTTC. Protein: CASSPWTVIYGYTF.

The gene calls are TRBV10-3 and TRBJ1-1, with 10 bases lining up with TRBD1. This CDR3 spans 18 amino acids. Trimming took 0 bases from V and 4 from J; bases not matched to a gene: 11. Germline CDR1 and CDR2: ENHRY and SYGVKD. The CDR3 nucleotides read TGTGCCATCAGTGAGTCAGGGACAGGGGTTGACTTGTTCACTGAAGCTTTCTTT. The encoded protein is CAISESGTGVDLFTEAFF.

The CDR3 spells CASADRGYDYEQYF. In DNA form, the CDR3 reads TGTGCCAGCGCAGACAGGGGGTACGATTACGAGCAGTACTTC. The chain has TRBV18 and TRBJ2-7, with 9 bases identical to TRBD1. The ends lost 8 bases at V and 4 bases at J; junction bases unmatched: 9. The CDR3 has 14 amino acids. Per germline, CDR1 KGHSH and CDR2 LQKENI.

This clone has a handful of counts. CDR3 DNA sequence: TGTGCCAGCAGCTTAGCTTTAGCGGGAGGGAGCGAGCAGTTCTTC. Translating gives CASSLALAGGSEQFF. V gene TRBV7-9 combines with J gene TRBJ2-1; TRBD2 agrees at 11 bases. The J segment lost 10 bases and the V segment lost 0 bases, leaving 5 bases of the junction unmatched. Germline assignment: CDR1 SEHNR and CDR2 FQNEAQ (reference sequence). There are 15 residues in the CDR3.

The genes are TRBV24-1 and TRBJ2-1; 11 bases agree with TRBD2. The CDR3 covers 16 residues. V shed 4 bases, J shed 4 bases, and the junction held 5 bases outside the gene matches. Germline CDR1 KGHDR, CDR2 SFDVKD. The CDR3 bases are TGTGCCACCAGTGACGGACTAGCGGGTAAATACAATGAGCAGTTCTTC. This gives the protein CATSDGLAGKYNEQFF.

This chain connects TRBV6-2 or TRBV6-3 to TRBJ2-2; TRBD1 is a possible D gene (7 bases). V gave up 6 bases and J gave up 1 base, with 21 bases separating them. Per the germline V gene, CDR1 is MNHEY and CDR2 is SVGEGT. The CDR3 loop spans 18 amino acids. The CDR3 reads CASSPRPQGGLNTGELFF. The CDR3 region has the DNA TGTGCCAGCAGCCCTCGGCCCCAGGGGGGCTTGAACACCGGGGAGCTGTTTTTT.

This clone has only a few counts. CDR3 in amino acids: CAGQWTDEQFF. The CDR3, as DNA: TGTGCTGGACAATGGACGGATGAGCAGTTCTTC. V gene TRBV30 combines with J gene TRBJ2-1; the D gene is possibly TRBD1 (5 bases). The length of the CDR3 is 11 residues. The V gene's germline CDR1 is GTSNPN and CDR2 SVGIG (reference sequence).

This clone was detected once. The V and J genes are TRBV30 and TRBJ2-1, with D possibly TRBD1 on 7 matching bases. Germline values: CDR1 GTSNPN, CDR2 SVGIG (reference sequence). CDR3 length equals 12 residues. This chain's CDR3 is CALARGDNEQFF. The CDR3 DNA is TGTGCATTAGCCAGGGGGGACAATGAGCAGTTCTTC.

V and J are TRBV5-8 and TRBJ2-2; 8 nucleotides match TRBD2. This CDR3 comprises 16 residues. V gave up 4 bases and J gave up 4 bases; unmatched junction bases: 9. The germline V gene has CDR1 SGHTS and CDR2 YDEGEE. In DNA form, the CDR3 reads TGTGCCAGCAGCCCCCGAGCGGGAGTGGGCACCGGGGAGCTGTTTTTT. Amino acid sequence: CASSPRAGVGTGELFF.

The rearrangement links TRBV19 to TRBJ2-7, with 7 nucleotides matching TRBD1. Per the germline V gene, CDR1 is LNHDA and CDR2 is SQIVND (reference sequence). The CDR3 extends over 15 amino acids. After removal of 3 bases from V and 0 bases from J, the junction contained 5 bases not matched to a gene. CDR3 protein: CASSMFGTVSYEQYF. CDR3 coding DNA: TGTGCCAGTAGTATGTTCGGGACAGTCTCCTACGAGCAGTACTTC.